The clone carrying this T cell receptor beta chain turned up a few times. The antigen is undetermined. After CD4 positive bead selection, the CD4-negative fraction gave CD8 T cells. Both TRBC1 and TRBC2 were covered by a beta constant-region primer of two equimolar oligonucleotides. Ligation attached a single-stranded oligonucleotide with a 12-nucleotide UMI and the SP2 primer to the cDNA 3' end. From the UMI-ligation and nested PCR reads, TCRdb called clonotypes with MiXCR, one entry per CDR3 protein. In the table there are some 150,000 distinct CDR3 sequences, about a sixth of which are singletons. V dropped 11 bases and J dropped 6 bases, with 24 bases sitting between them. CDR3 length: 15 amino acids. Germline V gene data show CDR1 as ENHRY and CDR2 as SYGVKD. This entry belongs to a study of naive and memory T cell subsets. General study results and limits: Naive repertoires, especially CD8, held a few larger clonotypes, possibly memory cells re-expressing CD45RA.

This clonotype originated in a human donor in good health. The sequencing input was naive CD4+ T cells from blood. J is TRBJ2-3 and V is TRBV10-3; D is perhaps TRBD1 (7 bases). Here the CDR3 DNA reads TGTGCCTCGAATCCGGAGGGGGCCAGCTCCGATACGCAGTATTTT. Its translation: CASNPEGASSDTQYF.